A selection of T cell receptor beta chains follows, all from one sample in a study of regulatory T cells in long-lasting Graves disease. TCRdb redid the calling of the multiplex PCR reads with MiXCR, one entry per CDR3 protein. The data show 400,000 to 500,000 distinct CDR3 sequences, about 21% seen once. Sequenced material: peripheral blood mononuclear cells (PBMCs), taken when the disease was refractory, from a patient treated with antithyroid drugs. These receptors all stem from a female donor with Graves disease. Each CDR3 is given with its conserved first and last residue. D genes are given only for firm matches. Clone size is given for some rows only: seen once, a few or many times, or a class if the clone is expanded.

V	size	D	J	DNA	CDR3
TRBV6-1	many	TRBD1	TRBJ1-4	TGTGCCAGCAGTCCGGACAGGGGAGTTGAAAAACTGTTTTTT	CASSPDRGVEKLFF
TRBV27	few	-	TRBJ1-1	TGTGCCAGCAGTTCCGCCGACAGGCTCAACACTGAAGCTTTCTTT	CASSSADRLNTEAFF
TRBV6-1	-	TRBD1	TRBJ1-3	TGTGCCAGCAGTAGTTGGGACAGGGAAGACTCTGGAAACACCATATATTTT	CASSSWDREDSGNTIYF
TRBV18	few	-	TRBJ2-7	TGTGCCAGCTCACCCCGGGTGGCGGGGGCCTCCTACGAGCAGTACTTC	CASSPRVAGASYEQYF
TRBV28	-	-	TRBJ1-5	TGTGCCAGCATCCGTGATGCGGGTCAGCCCCAGCATTTT	CASIRDAGQPQHF
TRBV9	-	TRBD1	TRBJ1-3	TGTGCCAGCAGCGCAGGGGGAGGAAACACCATATATTTT	CASSAGGGNTIYF
TRBV20-1	many	-	TRBJ1-1	TGCAGTGCTAGAGCAGGACCCTCGAACACTGAAGCTTTCTTT	CSARAGPSNTEAFF
TRBV6-1	few	TRBD1	TRBJ2-2	TGTGCCAGCAGTGATATCGCAGGGGGCGCCGGGGAGCTGTTTTTT	CASSDIAGGAGELFF
TRBV27	many	-	TRBJ2-7	TGTGCCAGCAGTTTAGATAGTAGTGGAACCTACGAGCAGTACTTC	CASSLDSSGTYEQYF
TRBV2	many	-	TRBJ2-5	TGTGCCAGCAGTGTGGAAAGGCCCTCGGGGGAGACCCAGTACTTC	CASSVERPSGETQYF
TRBV27	many	-	TRBJ1-5	TGTGCCAGCAGTTTTACGTTGGATCAGCCCCAGCATTTT	CASSFTLDQPQHF
TRBV14	few	TRBD1	TRBJ1-6	TGTGCCAGCAGCCCTAGGACAGGGTCAGGGGAATCACCCCTCCACTTT	CASSPRTGSGESPLHF
TRBV29-1	few	TRBD1	TRBJ1-2	TGCAGCGTGCACAACCAGGGGGGAGGCTACACCTTC	CSVHNQGGGYTF
TRBV11-2	many	-	TRBJ2-5	TGTGCCAGCAGCTGGGGACGCGAGGCCGAGACCCAGTACTTC	CASSWGREAETQYF
TRBV14	few	TRBD1	TRBJ1-5	TGTGCCAGCAGCCTGTTAGACCGGACAGGAATCGTCCAGCCCCAGCATTTT	CASSLLDRTGIVQPQHF
TRBV3-1	many	TRBD2	TRBJ2-5	TGTGCCAGCAGCCAACAACGCCTAGCGGGAGGGCCAGAGACCCAGTACTTC	CASSQQRLAGGPETQYF
TRBV5-1	few	-	TRBJ1-4	TGTGCCAGCAGCCGGACGACGGCATTGGGGGAAAGACTGTTTTTT	CASSRTTALGERLFF
TRBV28	many	-	TRBJ1-4	TGTGCCAGCAGTCACGGGGGGGCGAGGGAAGAAAAACTGTTTTTT	CASSHGGAREEKLFF
TRBV28	once	-	TRBJ2-3	TGTGCCAGCAGTTTTGGAACGGCGGGTAGCACAGATACGCAGTATTTT	CASSFGTAGSTDTQYF
TRBV25-1	few	TRBD1	TRBJ1-6	TGTGCCAGCAGTGAATCCCGGACAGGGCGAATTAGTCGAACGATTAATTCACCCCTCCACTTT	CASSESRTGRISRTINSPLHF
TRBV28	-	-	TRBJ2-5	TGTGCCAGCAGTTTGGGAGTTCTACAAGAGACCCAGTACTTC	CASSLGVLQETQYF
TRBV11-2	many	-	TRBJ1-1	TGTGCCAGCAGCCTCCGGGCCGCCGCAAACACTGAAGCTTTCTTT	CASSLRAAANTEAFF
TRBV28	-	-	TRBJ1-2	TGTGCCAGCAGATCGCCCGTGGGGGTCTATGGCTACACCTTC	CASRSPVGVYGYTF
TRBV7-9	-	-	TRBJ2-7	TGTGCCAGCAGCTGGGGGGGGGCCGTTGACGAGCAGTACTTC	CASSWGGAVDEQYF
TRBV28	many	TRBD2	TRBJ2-7	TGTGCCAGCAGTTCTGGGACTAGCGGATACTACGAGCAGTACTTC	CASSSGTSGYYEQYF
TRBV4-1	-	-	TRBJ2-5	TGCGCCAGCAGCCAAGTGGGGGGAAAGAGAGAGACCCAGTACTTC	CASSQVGGKRETQYF
TRBV4-1	-	TRBD2	TRBJ2-2	TGCGCCAGCAGCCCCACCGGGGGGCTAGCGGGAGCGGGCACCGGGGAGCTGTTTTTT	CASSPTGGLAGAGTGELFF
TRBV9	-	TRBD1	TRBJ2-7	TGTGCCAGCAGCTCCGGGACAGGTAACAACGAGCAGTACTTC	CASSSGTGNNEQYF
TRBV7-9	-	-	TRBJ2-2	TGTGCCAGCAGCTTCGGGCCGGATGAGCTGTTTTTT	CASSFGPDELFF
TRBV25-1	-	TRBD1	TRBJ1-2	TGTGCCAGCAGCCAGGGGGCGCGGTATGGCTACACCTTC	CASSQGARYGYTF
TRBV20-1	many	-	TRBJ2-7	TGCAGTGCTCCCAGGGGCGGGAGAATCCACGAGCAGTACTTC	CSAPRGGRIHEQYF
TRBV12-3/TRBV12-4	-	-	TRBJ2-1	TGTGCCAGCAGTCAACTTCGGAGCTCCTACAATGAGCAGTTCTTC	CASSQLRSSYNEQFF
TRBV6-1	many	-	TRBJ1-1	TGTGCCAGCAGTGAACTGCGGGGCGCGATTACGACCCTTTTCGCCGACCCCTTGAACACTGAAGCTTTCTTT	CASSELRGAITTLFADPLNTEAFF
TRBV20-1	-	-	TRBJ2-2	TGCAGTGCTAGAGATCATACAACCGGGGAGCTGTTTTTT	CSARDHTTGELFF
TRBV6-1	many	TRBD1	TRBJ2-2	TGTGCCAGCAGACAGGGGGCCGGGGAGCTGTTTTTT	CASRQGAGELFF
TRBV6-2/TRBV6-3	-	-	TRBJ2-1	TGTGCCAGCGGTCCAACTAGAGGGAATGAGCAGTTCTTC	CASGPTRGNEQFF
TRBV28	-	-	TRBJ2-5	TGTGCCAGCAGTTTTGTAGGGGCGGGTCAGGAGACCCAGTACTTC	CASSFVGAGQETQYF
TRBV7-9	-	-	TRBJ1-4	TGTGCCAGCAGCTTAGAAGCATGGGGCCCTAATGAAAAACTGTTTTTT	CASSLEAWGPNEKLFF
TRBV4-1	-	-	TRBJ2-7	TGCGCCAGCAGCCAGCGGGACATCACCTACGAGCAGTACTTC	CASSQRDITYEQYF
TRBV19	-	-	TRBJ2-5	TGTGCCAGTAGTATATTAGGTCCGGGAGGGGGCTATGAAGAGACCCAGTACTTC	CASSILGPGGGYEETQYF
TRBV25-1	-	-	TRBJ1-1	TGTGCCAGCCCGGACCAGACGCAAATAGAGGGGCGCTGGGACACTGAAGCTTTCTTT	CASPDQTQIEGRWDTEAFF
TRBV29-1	many	-	TRBJ1-1	TGCAGCGTCCGACCGGCTGGGATGAACACTGAAGCTTTCTTT	CSVRPAGMNTEAFF
TRBV6-5	many	-	TRBJ1-1	TGTGCCAGCAGTTACTCGAACCTAGTGAACACTGAAGCTTTCTTT	CASSYSNLVNTEAFF
TRBV3-1	many	TRBD1	TRBJ2-7	TGTGCCAGCAGCCCACGGGACAGGGGGGACGAGCAGTACTTC	CASSPRDRGDEQYF
TRBV2	many	-	TRBJ1-5	TGTGCCAGCAGTGTGAACGAGCGGGAGGGAAGGTGGACCCCTAATCAGCCCCAGCATTTT	CASSVNEREGRWTPNQPQHF
TRBV9	many	TRBD2	TRBJ2-2	TGTGCCAGCAGCGGCACTAGCGGACCGCTCACCGGGGAGCTGTTTTTT	CASSGTSGPLTGELFF